This paragraph covers one T cell receptor (beta chain) sequence. The data derive from a study of blood T cell repertoires in COVID-19. Germline CDR1 is MRHNA and CDR2 is SNTAGT. V lost 4 bases to trimming and J lost 1 base, with 12 bases between them. CDR3 length equals 15 residues. Source study methods: Cell counts per sample came from amplifying reference gene primers. Here immunoSEQ multiplex PCR was the method, and the copy in TCRdb shows in-frame clones only, minus some. Clone size and V and J calls were adopted from that table, with D and trimming inferred from the DNA. Of approximately 270,000 clones detected, 85% to 90% appear once; the ten largest clones hold approximately 4%.

Source material: PBMCs or T cells enriched from blood (not recorded which). This chain links TRBV6-4 with TRBJ2-3; D is undetermined. This TCR came from a woman under 40 with acute COVID-19. The CDR3: CASSVQALGTDTQYF. As DNA, the CDR3 is TGTGCCAGCAGTGTTCAAGCGCTTGGCACAGATACGCAGTATTTT.